The TCR beta chain under discussion was sequenced for a study of blood T cell repertoires in COVID-19. The assay was immunoSEQ multiplex PCR, and TCRdb's table has in-frame clones only and misses some. Among over 350,000 clones listed, more than 85% were seen once. The specimen was PBMCs or T cells enriched from blood (not recorded which). The sequence derives from a woman in her thirties or forties who had been exposed to COVID-19.

The CDR3 DNA reads as TGCAGTGCGAGTCGGACAGGAGGAGACACCATATATTTT. It translates to CSASRTGGDTIYF. The V gene is TRBV20-1, the J gene TRBJ1-3; 7 bases fit TRBD1. The CDR3 runs to 13 residues. Germline-derived CDR1 and CDR2 are DFQATT and SNEGSKA (reference sequence). With V trimmed by 6 bases and J by 8 bases, 10 bases remained unmatched.